This T cell receptor beta chain was captured by sequencing in a study of blood T cell repertoires in COVID-19. In the original workflow: Nucleated cell number was recorded as an estimate derived from reference gene primer amplification. Libraries were prepared by immunoSEQ multiplex PCR; TCRdb keeps only in-frame clonotypes and omits some of them. V, J and clone size are those of that table, while D and trimming were read from the DNA. The sample has about 42,000 clones; 90% are singletons. Trimming stripped 6 bases from V and 6 bases from J, with 15 bases between. The CDR3 extends over 14 amino acids. Germline V gene lookup returns CDR1 MNHEY and CDR2 SVGAGI.

What was sequenced was peripheral blood. The chain links TRBV6-5 to TRBJ1-5; D perhaps matches TRBD1 (6 bases). The receptor comes from a man in his 70s with active COVID-19. As DNA, the CDR3 is TGTGCCAGCAGGCTGACAGGCTGGAGTCAGCCCCAGCATTTT. This translates into CASRLTGWSQPQHF.